Described below is a single T cell receptor beta chain sequence and its context. The sample holds a few counts of this clonotype. The antigen it recognizes is unknown. No per-base quality is available; no much larger clone lies one base away. TCR beta CDR3 regions were amplified from RNA transcripts. The first round of RT-PCR for the TCR CDR3 was performed with the HTBI primer set and the Qiagen OneStep RT-PCR kit. Libraries were constructed in a second round of multiplex PCR, after which size selection and purification were performed. The libraries were sequenced on an Illumina HiSeq2000 using paired-end 100 bp reads. On the authors' methods: Raw data were processed with SOAPnuke, discarding reads with adapters, uncalled bases, mean Phred below 15, or no exact constant-primer or identifier match. High-quality paired reads were merged with COPE v1.2.5, and unique nucleotide sequences were defined as clonotypes. Clonotypes were aligned to IMGT TRBV, TRBD and TRBJ reference segments using MiTCR v1.1. The analysis was restricted to V-J combinations with a frequency above 0.0001, which together covered 99.2% of the repertoires. A TCS score was defined as the ratio between F50 (clonal expansion) and ExV (chaos), using BLOSUM62-based TCRdist between CDR3 peptides within each V-J. Welch's t-statistics and random forest reduced roughly 500 V-J features to some 14, which were used in a naive Bayes classifier (R e1071). TCRdb passed the public sequencing reads through fastp at Q25 and MiXCR, retaining productive beta sequences. Identical CDR3 protein sequences are pooled into one entry, listed with their most common genes and DNA. The authors' filters were not applied to this entry. A total of hundreds of thousands of distinct CDR3 sequences appear in this sample, about 20% of them only once. The ten largest clones add up to less than 65% of the sample.

Ophthalmopathy patients had moderately to severely active disease, Clinical Activity Score of at least 3, NOSPECS grade of at least 4, and duration under 3 months. Any patient with an uncontrolled infection, another autoimmune disease, pregnancy or lactation was excluded. Clinical symptoms, serum thyroxine and TRAb, thyroid ultrasound, and orbital computed tomography formed the basis for the diagnoses. PBMCs were separated from under 12 ml of fresh peripheral blood using Ficoll-Paque density gradient centrifugation. Total RNA was extracted using Trizol reagent, and RNA quality was assessed on an Agilent 2100 Bioanalyzer. This sample stems from a study of T cells in Graves' hyperthyroidism and ophthalmopathy (dated by TCRdb to between 2018 and 2020). The study in broad terms: Peripheral blood samples were taken at initial diagnosis, before any treatment was given. Thyroid tissue and blood T-cell repertoires from about six Graves' hyperthyroidism patients were also compared in the study. A discovery cohort of about a hundred patients, 43 with Graves' ophthalmopathy and 55 to 65 with stable Graves' hyperthyroidism, was used to find distinguishing TCR V-J signatures. Once sampling was done, hyperthyroidism patients were given methimazole at a starting dose of 30 mg daily, whereas ophthalmopathy patients were given high-dose intravenous methylprednisolone. The 100 discovery patients were divided at random into training and test sets in a 7:3 ratio. Whether ophthalmopathy could be predicted prospectively was tested in an independent validation cohort made up of under 20 hyperthyroidism patients plus 17 patients who later progressed to ophthalmopathy. According to the paper, TCR Vbeta CDR3 sequencing was carried out on about 140 peripheral blood samples, which came from more than 40 ophthalmopathy, around 74 hyperthyroidism and about 17 progressor patients. Broader findings and caveats from the paper: Blood samples also contained most of the expanded thyroid clonotypes (frequency above 0.001), which suggests that blood repertoires may reflect thyroid immune responses. In validation, the model predicted progression to ophthalmopathy with roughly 66% sensitivity and approximately 72% specificity, a median of around six months before onset. Ophthalmopathy was separated from stable hyperthyroidism by a 13 V-J signature model, with over 85% sensitivity and approximately 84% specificity obtained in cross-validation and 80%/75% obtained in testing. Sample size was not statistically predetermined, and investigators were not blinded to group allocation.

V lost 5 bases and J lost 10 bases, and the count of bases not matched to a germline gene is 7. From its cysteine to its phenylalanine, the CDR3 spans 14 amino acids. Kept here is only the CDR3 DNA, which spans 42 bases and is read in frame from base 1. Looking up the germline V gene yields CDR1 MGHDK and CDR2 SYGVNS. The clonotype was recovered from a woman in her sixties or seventies with Graves' ophthalmopathy. Sequenced input: blood. The rearranged chain carries TRBV25-1 and TRBJ1-6, and 8 junction bases match TRBD1. The DNA is TGTGCCAGCAGTCTGACAGGGGATGCGTCACCCCTCCACTTT. Its protein is CASSLTGDASPLHF.